Shown below are 2 T cell receptor beta chains from a single sample sequenced in a study of blood T cell repertoires in COVID-19. TCRdb's copy holds only in-frame clones and misses some; the assay was immunoSEQ multiplex PCR. The sample holds hundreds of thousands of clones; about four fifths are singletons and the top ten take more than 9.5%. Sequencing was performed on peripheral blood. Source of these receptors: a woman of 80 years or more with acute or convalescent COVID-19.

The table lists this clone with a count of one. CDR3: CASSVVGTEDEQFF. DNA for the CDR3: TGTGCCAGCAGCGTAGTCGGGACAGAAGATGAGCAGTTCTTC. This chain joins TRBV9 and TRBJ2-1, with 7 bases lining up with TRBD1. CDR3 length equals 14 residues. CDR1 is SGDLS, CDR2 YYNGEE, per germline. With 0 bases clipped from V and 8 bases from J, the junction kept 5 bases outside the gene matches.

The V gene is TRBV5-4, the J gene TRBJ2-1; 11 nucleotides match TRBD2. The J segment lost 8 bases and the V segment lost 6 bases, leaving 13 bases of the junction unmatched. Germline V CDR1 and CDR2: SGHNT, YYREEE (reference sequence). CDR3 length: 16 amino acids. The CDR3 here is CASTPDLAGGGDEQFF. For the CDR3, the DNA is TGTGCCAGCACCCCGGACCTAGCGGGGGGTGGGGATGAGCAGTTCTTC.